These T cell receptor beta chains were read from a single sample in a study of CD8+ T cells in alopecia areata. Generated by immunoSEQ multiplex PCR, the TCRdb table keeps only in-frame clones and is missing some. The sample has fewer than 150,000 clones, roughly 66% seen once. Source material: CD4+ T cells sorted from blood. These receptors all stem from a human donor in good health. Both conserved end residues are part of each CDR3. Fields, in order: V gene, D gene, J gene, clone size, CDR3 DNA, CDR3 protein. The D gene is left open where the match is weak. Only part of the rows carry a size: once, few, many, or a class if the clone is expanded.

>TRBV2|-|TRBJ1-5|few
TGTGCCAGCAAACGGGAGCCCTCGGGCAATCAGCCCCAGCATTTT
CASKREPSGNQPQHF
>TRBV11-2|-|TRBJ2-7|-
TGTGCCAGCAGCTTAGATGGCAGCTACGAGCAGTACTTC
CASSLDGSYEQYF
>TRBV29-1|-|TRBJ1-2|few
TGCAGCGTAGGGGACCCACTCGACGGGGACTATGGCTACACCTTC
CSVGDPLDGDYGYTF
>TRBV29-1|-|TRBJ2-3|once
TGCAGCGTTGAAGATAGGATTGGACTTGGGGCAGATACGCAGTATTTT
CSVEDRIGLGADTQYF
>TRBV7-2|-|TRBJ1-5|-
TGTGCCAGCAGCTTTTCAGGGATGGGTCAGCCCCAGCATTTT
CASSFSGMGQPQHF
>TRBV2|-|TRBJ1-1|-
TGTGCCAGCAGTGTGTATTCAGGGGTGAACACTGAAGCTTTCTTT
CASSVYSGVNTEAFF
>TRBV29-1|-|TRBJ1-5|-
TGCAGCGTTGTGACAGGCCGCAATCAGCCCCAGCATTTT
CSVVTGRNQPQHF
>TRBV7-2|-|TRBJ2-3|-
TGTGCCAGCACCTCCTCGTACGCAGATACGCAGTATTTT
CASTSSYADTQYF
>TRBV29-1|-|TRBJ2-3|once
TGCAGCGTTGAAGTAGGTAGCACAGATACGCAGTATTTT
CSVEVGSTDTQYF
>TRBV29-1|-|TRBJ1-5|-
TGCAGCGTTCGGGGGGATAGCAATCAGCCCCAGCATTTT
CSVRGDSNQPQHF
>TRBV6-5|TRBD2|TRBJ2-7|-
TGTGCCAGCAGAACGAGCGGGGGGGCATCCTACGAGCAGTACTTC
CASRTSGGASYEQYF
>TRBV5-1|TRBD1|TRBJ1-6|-
TGCGCCAGCAGCTTGGGTGACAGGGTTAATTCACCCCTCCACTTT
CASSLGDRVNSPLHF
>TRBV4-2|-|TRBJ2-2|-
TGTGCCAGCAGCCGGCAACCGGGGGGCAACACCGGGGAGCTGTTTTTT
CASSRQPGGNTGELFF
>TRBV27|-|TRBJ2-3|-
TGTGCCAGCAGTTTGGGGAGAGGGCCCCCCACAGATACGCAGTATTTT
CASSLGRGPPTDTQYF
>TRBV14|TRBD2|TRBJ2-1|-
TGTGCCAGCAGCCAAGGACTAGCGGGTGCCTACAATGAGCAGTTCTTC
CASSQGLAGAYNEQFF
>TRBV29-1|TRBD2|TRBJ2-3|-
TGCAGCGTTGAAGTGTCGAATAGCGGGGGTGCAGATACGCAGTATTTT
CSVEVSNSGGADTQYF
>TRBV15|-|TRBJ2-3|-
TGTGCCACCAGCAGAGATGGTCGGGGATACACAGATACGCAGTATTTT
CATSRDGRGYTDTQYF
>TRBV5-4|-|TRBJ2-3|few
TGTGCCAGCAGCTTGTCAACAGATACGCAGTATTTT
CASSLSTDTQYF
>TRBV2|-|TRBJ2-2|once
TGTGCCAGCAGAGCTAGCCTGACGAACACCGGGGAGCTGTTTTTT
CASRASLTNTGELFF
>TRBV7-2|TRBD2|TRBJ2-5|-
TGTGCCAGCAGAGCCTTAGCGGGGGAGACCCAGTACTTC
CASRALAGETQYF
>TRBV5-4|TRBD1|TRBJ1-1|-
TGTGCCAGCAGCGGACAGGGTCTCACTGAAGCTTTCTTT
CASSGQGLTEAFF
>TRBV4-2|-|TRBJ2-5|once
TGTGCCAGCAGCCCCCGGGGTAGCAGCACCGTAGGAGAGACCCAGTACTTC
CASSPRGSSTVGETQYF
>TRBV12-5|-|TRBJ1-1|once
TGTGCTAGTGCCTTACGGGCTGGGGGGCTGAACACTGAAGCTTTCTTT
CASALRAGGLNTEAFF
>TRBV7-9|-|TRBJ1-1|-
TGTGCCAGCAGCCCCAGTGTAGGCGTACTCGATATTTCTGAAGCTTTCTTT
CASSPSVGVLDISEAFF
>TRBV25-1|-|TRBJ2-7|-
TGTGCCAGCAGTGGACGGGTCCCCTGGGGCGAGCAGTACTTC
CASSGRVPWGEQYF
>TRBV10-3|TRBD1|TRBJ1-1|few
TGTGCCCATCAGGGGGACCTCGGAATCATGAACACTGAAGCTTTCTTT
CAHQGDLGIMNTEAFF
>TRBV5-6|TRBD1|TRBJ1-1|-
TGTGCCAGCAGCTTGGTAGGGGACAGCCGAGGGACTGAAGCTTTCTTT
CASSLVGDSRGTEAFF
>TRBV14|-|TRBJ1-2|-
TGTGCCAGCAGCGCCGGACCGAGGGGCTACACCTTC
CASSAGPRGYTF